The 4 T cell receptor beta chains below were found in one sample sequenced in a study of naive and memory T cell subsets. The SP2 primer and nested alpha and beta constant region primers amplified ligated cDNA in four rounds. MiXCR was run by TCRdb on the 5' RACE reads, yielding one entry per CDR3 protein. This repertoire shows roughly 62,000 distinct CDR3 sequences, 7.2% found once; its top ten account for around 9.7%. A UMI-containing oligonucleotide was joined by 3' ligation to the TCR cDNA template. The origin of the receptors is a male donor in good health.

This clonotype was seen only a few times. The V gene is TRBV18, the J gene TRBJ1-2; 12 bases map to TRBD1. The CDR3 consists of 16 residues. J lost 4 bases, V lost 3 bases, and 6 bases had no gene match. Germline CDR1 and CDR2: KGHSH and LQKENI. DNA for the CDR3: TGTGCCAGCTCACCCTCCGGGACAGGGGGCGCCTATGGCTACACCTTC. This encodes CASSPSGTGGAYGYTF.

This clonotype occurred many times. The V call is TRBV24-1, the J call TRBJ2-2; TRBD2 is a possible D gene (6 bases). V lost 0 bases, J lost 4 bases, and 14 bases lay in between. Germline CDR1 is KGHDR and CDR2 is SFDVKD. CDR3 length equals 17 residues. CDR3 DNA: TGTGCCACCAGTGATTTGAGGCGGGGCCCGAGCACCGGGGAGCTGTTTTTT. This sequence encodes CATSDLRRGPSTGELFF.

This clonotype came up many times. The V gene is TRBV4-1, the J gene TRBJ2-4, with TRBD2 matching 7 bases. Germline V gene data show CDR1 as MGHRA and CDR2 as YSYEKL. The CDR3 runs 16 residues. The trim removed 3 bases at V and 2 bases at J, leaving 7 bases unmatched. CDR3 sequence reads: CASSHPREQSKNIQYF. In DNA, the CDR3 is TGCGCCAGCAGCCATCCGCGGGAGCAGTCCAAAAACATTCAGTACTTC.

This clonotype was counted at least ten times. The V gene is TRBV6-1, the J gene TRBJ2-5, with 8 bases fitting TRBD1. The CDR3 consists of 15 residues. Germline CDR1 reads MNHNS; CDR2 reads SASEGT. V lost 6 bases to trimming and J lost 6 bases; unmatched junction nucleotides: 12. The CDR3, as DNA: TGTGCCAGCAGCCCCCGGGACAGGAGAAGGAAGACCCAGTACTTC. It encodes CASSPRDRRRKTQYF.